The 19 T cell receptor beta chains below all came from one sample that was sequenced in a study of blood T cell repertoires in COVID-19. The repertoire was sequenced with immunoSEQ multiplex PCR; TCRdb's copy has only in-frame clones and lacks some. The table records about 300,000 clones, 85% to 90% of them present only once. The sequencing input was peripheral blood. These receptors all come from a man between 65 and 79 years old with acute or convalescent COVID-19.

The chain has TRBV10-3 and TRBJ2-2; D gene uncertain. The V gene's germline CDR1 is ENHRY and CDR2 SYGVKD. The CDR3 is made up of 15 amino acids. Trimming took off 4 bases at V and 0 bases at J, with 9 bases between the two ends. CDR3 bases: TGTGCCATCAGTGGTGGCAGTACGAACACCGGGGAGCTGTTTTTT. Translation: CAISGGSTNTGELFF.

CDR3 protein: CASSIRVSENSPLHF. CDR3 coding DNA: TGTGCCAGTAGTATTCGGGTCAGTGAGAATTCACCCCTCCACTTT. The chain carries TRBV19 and TRBJ1-6; D uncertain. Between the trimmed V and J ends, which lost 3 bases and 7 bases, there was a span of 13 bases. Germline V gene lookup returns CDR1 LNHDA and CDR2 SQIVND (reference sequence). The CDR3 spans 15 residues.

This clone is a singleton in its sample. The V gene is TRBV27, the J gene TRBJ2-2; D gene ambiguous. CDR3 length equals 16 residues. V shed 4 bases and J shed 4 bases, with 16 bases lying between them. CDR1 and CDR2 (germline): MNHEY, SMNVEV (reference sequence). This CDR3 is CASSWAPDIGTGELFF. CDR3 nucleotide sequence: TGTGCCAGCAGTTGGGCCCCGGATATCGGCACCGGGGAGCTGTTTTTT.

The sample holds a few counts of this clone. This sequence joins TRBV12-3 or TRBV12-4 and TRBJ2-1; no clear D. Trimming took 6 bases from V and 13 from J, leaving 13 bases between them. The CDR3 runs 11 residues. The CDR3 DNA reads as TGTGCCAGCAGCCGAACCCCCACTCAGTTCTTC. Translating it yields CASSRTPTQFF.

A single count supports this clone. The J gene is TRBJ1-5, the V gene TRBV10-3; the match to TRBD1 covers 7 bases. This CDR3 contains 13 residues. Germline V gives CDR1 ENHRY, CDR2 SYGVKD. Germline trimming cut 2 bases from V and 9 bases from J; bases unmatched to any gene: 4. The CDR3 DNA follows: TGTGCCATCAGTGAGGACAGGGCAAGGCCCCAGCATTTT. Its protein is CAISEDRARPQHF.

In nucleotides, the CDR3 is TGTGCCACCAGTGATGGAGCGGGAGTGGGATACAATGAGCAGTTCTTC. This sequence encodes CATSDGAGVGYNEQFF. The chain couples TRBV24-1 to TRBJ2-1; the match to TRBD2 covers 8 bases. Trimming cost V 3 bases and J 4 bases; bases outside gene matches: 7. The CDR3 runs to 16 residues. Germline V lookup: CDR1 KGHDR, CDR2 SFDVKD.

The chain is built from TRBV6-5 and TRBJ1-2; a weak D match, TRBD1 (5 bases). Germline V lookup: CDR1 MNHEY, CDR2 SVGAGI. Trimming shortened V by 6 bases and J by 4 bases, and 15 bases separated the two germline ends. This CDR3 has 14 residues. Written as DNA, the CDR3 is TGTGCCAGCAGAGCGGGGGAGGTGAGCTATGGCTACACCTTC. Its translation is CASRAGEVSYGYTF.

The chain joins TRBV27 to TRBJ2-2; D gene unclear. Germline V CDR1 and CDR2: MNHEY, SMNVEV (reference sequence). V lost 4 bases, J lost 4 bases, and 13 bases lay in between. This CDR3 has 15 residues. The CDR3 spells CASSSGRSGTGELFF. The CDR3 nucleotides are TGTGCCAGCAGTTCCGGAAGGTCGGGCACCGGGGAGCTGTTTTTT.

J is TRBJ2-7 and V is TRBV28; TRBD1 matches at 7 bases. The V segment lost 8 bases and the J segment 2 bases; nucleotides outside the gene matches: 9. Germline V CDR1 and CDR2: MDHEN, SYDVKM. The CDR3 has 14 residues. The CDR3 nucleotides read TGTGCCAGCGGTCAAGACAGGGTAGCCTACGAGCAGTACTTC. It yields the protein CASGQDRVAYEQYF.

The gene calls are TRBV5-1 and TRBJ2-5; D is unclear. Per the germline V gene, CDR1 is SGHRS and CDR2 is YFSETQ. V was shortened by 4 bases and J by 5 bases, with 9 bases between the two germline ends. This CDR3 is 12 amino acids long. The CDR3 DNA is TGCGCCAGCAGCCTCCCTAAGGAGACCCAGTACTTC. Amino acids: CASSLPKETQYF.

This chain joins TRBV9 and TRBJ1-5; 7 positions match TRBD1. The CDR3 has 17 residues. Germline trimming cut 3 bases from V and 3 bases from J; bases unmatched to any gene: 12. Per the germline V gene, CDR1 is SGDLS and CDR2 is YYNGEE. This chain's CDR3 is CASSGPPGQPVNQPQHF. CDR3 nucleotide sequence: TGTGCCAGCAGCGGACCTCCGGGACAGCCAGTCAATCAGCCCCAGCATTTT.

CDR3 residues: CASSLVRRRAGGENSPLHF. The CDR3 DNA follows: TGTGCCAGCAGCTTAGTAAGGCGTCGAGCGGGGGGCGAGAATTCACCCCTCCACTTT. This chain connects TRBV7-8 to TRBJ1-6; perhaps TRBD1 as D (6 bases). CDR3 size: 19 residues. Trimming removed 1 base at V and 7 bases at J, with 23 bases between. The germline CDR1 and CDR2 sequences are SGHVS and FQNEAQ.

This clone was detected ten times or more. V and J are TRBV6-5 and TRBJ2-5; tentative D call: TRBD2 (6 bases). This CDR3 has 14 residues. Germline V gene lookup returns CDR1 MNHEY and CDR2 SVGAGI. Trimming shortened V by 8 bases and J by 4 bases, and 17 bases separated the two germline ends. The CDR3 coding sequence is TGTGCCAGCGGAGGGACGCCAACCCCAGAGACCCAGTACTTC. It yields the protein CASGGTPTPETQYF.

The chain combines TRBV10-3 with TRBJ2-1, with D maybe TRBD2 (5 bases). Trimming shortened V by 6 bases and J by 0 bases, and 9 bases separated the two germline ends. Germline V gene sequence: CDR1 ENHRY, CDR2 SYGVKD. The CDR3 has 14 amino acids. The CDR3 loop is CAIRDSSSYNEQFF. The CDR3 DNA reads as TGTGCCATCAGGGACTCTAGCTCCTACAATGAGCAGTTCTTC.

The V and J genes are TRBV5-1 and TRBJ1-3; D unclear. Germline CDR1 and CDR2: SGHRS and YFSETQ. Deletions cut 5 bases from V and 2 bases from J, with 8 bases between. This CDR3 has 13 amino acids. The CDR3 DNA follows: TGCGCCAGCAGGCCAGAGGCTGGAAACACCATATATTTT. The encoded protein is CASRPEAGNTIYF.

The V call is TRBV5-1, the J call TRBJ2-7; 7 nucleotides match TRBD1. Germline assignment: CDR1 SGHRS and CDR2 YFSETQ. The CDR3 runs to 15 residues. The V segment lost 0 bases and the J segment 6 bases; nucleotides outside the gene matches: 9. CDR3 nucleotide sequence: TGCGCCAGCAGCTTGGAGGGGGCGACGATCGGCGAGCAGTACTTC. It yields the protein CASSLEGATIGEQYF.

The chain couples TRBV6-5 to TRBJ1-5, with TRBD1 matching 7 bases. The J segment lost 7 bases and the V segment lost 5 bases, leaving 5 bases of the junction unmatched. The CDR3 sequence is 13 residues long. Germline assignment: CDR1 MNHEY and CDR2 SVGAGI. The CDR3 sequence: CASSLTGEQPQHF. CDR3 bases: TGTGCCAGCAGTCTCACAGGGGAACAGCCCCAGCATTTT.

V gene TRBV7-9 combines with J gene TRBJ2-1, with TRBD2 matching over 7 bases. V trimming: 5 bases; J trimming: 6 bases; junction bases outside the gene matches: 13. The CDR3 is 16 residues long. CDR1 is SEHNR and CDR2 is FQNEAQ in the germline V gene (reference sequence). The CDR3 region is CASSPLTSYIGNEQFF. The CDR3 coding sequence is TGTGCCAGCAGCCCATTGACTAGCTATATAGGCAATGAGCAGTTCTTC.

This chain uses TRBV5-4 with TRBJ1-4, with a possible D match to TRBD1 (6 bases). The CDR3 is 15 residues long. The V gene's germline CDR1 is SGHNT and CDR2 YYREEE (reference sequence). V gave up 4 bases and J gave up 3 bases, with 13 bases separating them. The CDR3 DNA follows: TGTGCCAGCAGCCGCACAGGGAGAGCTAATGAAAAACTGTTTTTT. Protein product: CASSRTGRANEKLFF.